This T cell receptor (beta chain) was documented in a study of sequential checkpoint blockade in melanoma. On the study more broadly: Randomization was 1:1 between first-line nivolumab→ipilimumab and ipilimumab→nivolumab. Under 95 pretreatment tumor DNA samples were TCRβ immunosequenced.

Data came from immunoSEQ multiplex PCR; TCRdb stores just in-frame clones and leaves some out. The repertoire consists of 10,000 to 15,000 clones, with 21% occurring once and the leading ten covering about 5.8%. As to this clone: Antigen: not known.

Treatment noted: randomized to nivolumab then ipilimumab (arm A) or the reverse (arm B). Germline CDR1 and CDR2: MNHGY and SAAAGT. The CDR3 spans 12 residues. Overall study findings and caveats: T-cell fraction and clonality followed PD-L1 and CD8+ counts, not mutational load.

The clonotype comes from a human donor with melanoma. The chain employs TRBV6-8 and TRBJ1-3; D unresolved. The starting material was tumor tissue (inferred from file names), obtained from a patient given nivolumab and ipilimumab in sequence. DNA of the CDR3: TGTGCTGGGATTAACTCTGGAAACACCATATATTTT. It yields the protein CAGINSGNTIYF.